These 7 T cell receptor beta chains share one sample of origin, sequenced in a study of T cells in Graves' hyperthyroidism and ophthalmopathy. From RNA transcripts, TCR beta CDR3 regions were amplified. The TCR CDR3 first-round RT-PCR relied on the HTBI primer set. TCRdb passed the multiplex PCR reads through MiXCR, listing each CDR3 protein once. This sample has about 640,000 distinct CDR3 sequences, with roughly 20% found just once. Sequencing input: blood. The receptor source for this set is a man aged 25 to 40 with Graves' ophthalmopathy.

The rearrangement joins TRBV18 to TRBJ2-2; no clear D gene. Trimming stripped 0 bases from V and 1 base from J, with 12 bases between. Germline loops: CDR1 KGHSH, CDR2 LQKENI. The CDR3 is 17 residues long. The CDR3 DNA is TGTGCCAGCTCACCACCGACGCCAGTGGGGAACACCGGGGAGCTGTTTTTT. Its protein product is CASSPPTPVGNTGELFF.

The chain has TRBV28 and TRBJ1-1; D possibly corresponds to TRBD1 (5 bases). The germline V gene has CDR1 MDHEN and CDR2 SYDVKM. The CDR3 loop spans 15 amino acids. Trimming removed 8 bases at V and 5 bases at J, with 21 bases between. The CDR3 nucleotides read TGTGCCAGCTTCACCAGGGCAGGGAGTAATACTGAAGCTTTCTTT. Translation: CASFTRAGSNTEAFF.

The CDR3 sequence is CASSYGPGGYETQYF. DNA of the CDR3: TGTGCCAGCAGTTACGGGCCAGGGGGCTACGAGACCCAGTACTTC. The chain is built from TRBV6-5 and TRBJ2-5; 8 bases are a match to TRBD1. Germline-derived CDR1 and CDR2 are MNHEY and SVGAGI. The CDR3 runs to 15 residues. The J segment lost 5 bases and the V segment lost 2 bases, leaving 7 bases of the junction unmatched.

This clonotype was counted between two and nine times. CDR3 protein: CSASGSLSYEQYF. The CDR3 DNA follows: TGCAGTGCTAGCGGGAGCCTCTCCTACGAGCAGTACTTC. This sequence joins TRBV20-1 and TRBJ2-7, with D possibly TRBD2 on 6 matching bases. Germline lookup yields CDR1 DFQATT and CDR2 SNEGSKA (reference sequence). V was shortened by 3 bases and J by 0 bases, with 9 bases between the two germline ends. CDR3 length: 13 residues.

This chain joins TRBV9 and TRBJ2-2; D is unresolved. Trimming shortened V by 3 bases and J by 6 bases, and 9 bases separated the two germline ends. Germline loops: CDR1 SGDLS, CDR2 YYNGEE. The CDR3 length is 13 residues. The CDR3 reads CASSALNAGELFF. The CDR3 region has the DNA TGTGCCAGCAGCGCATTAAACGCCGGGGAGCTGTTTTTT.

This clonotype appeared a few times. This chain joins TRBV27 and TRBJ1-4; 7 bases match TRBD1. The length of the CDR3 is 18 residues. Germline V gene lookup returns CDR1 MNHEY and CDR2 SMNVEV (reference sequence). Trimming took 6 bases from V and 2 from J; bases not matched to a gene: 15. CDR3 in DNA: TGTGCCAGCAGCAGCGACAGGGAGGGGCAGGGGACTAATGAAAAACTGTTTTTT. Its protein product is CASSSDREGQGTNEKLFF.

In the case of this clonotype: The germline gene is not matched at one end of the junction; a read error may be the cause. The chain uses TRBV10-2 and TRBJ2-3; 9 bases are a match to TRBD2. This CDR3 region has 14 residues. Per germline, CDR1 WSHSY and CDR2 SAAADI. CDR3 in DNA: TGCGCCAGCAGAAAGACTAGCGGCACAGATACGCGGTATTTT. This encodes CASRKTSGTDTRYF.